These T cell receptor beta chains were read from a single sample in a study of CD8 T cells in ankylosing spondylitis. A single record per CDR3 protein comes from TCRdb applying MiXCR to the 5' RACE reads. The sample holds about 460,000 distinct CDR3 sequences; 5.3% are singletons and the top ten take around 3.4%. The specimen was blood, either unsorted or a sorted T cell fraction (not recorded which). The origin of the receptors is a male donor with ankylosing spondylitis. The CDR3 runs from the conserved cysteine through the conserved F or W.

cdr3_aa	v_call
CSAPPSTSAYEQYF	TRBV20-1
CASSPRTGGVETQYF	TRBV4-3
CASSRDRSEVQFF	TRBV18
CATRAGGEETQYF	TRBV24-1
CASSEGRGLDVGNQPQHF	TRBV2
CASSPGYYGYTF	TRBV6-5
CASSFIEGGYSNQPQHF	TRBV7-9
CSAQDRATQYF	TRBV20-1
CSTRTGWPSTDTQYF	TRBV29-1
CASSTPRYRTYNEQFF	TRBV6-2/TRBV6-3
CASSLWDRDSPLHF	TRBV7-9
CASSRDRGNTQYF	TRBV5-5
CASSPSGLAGTYEQYF	TRBV4-1
CASCTGTGTNEQFF	TRBV5-1
CSARPGGPRTGELFF	TRBV20-1
CSGGQWTRTQYF	TRBV29-1
CSAFGTVEETQYF	TRBV20-1
CAPWAPSGNTIYF	TRBV7-9
CASSFPGTLYEQYF	TRBV27
CASTLPGKAEAFF	TRBV12-3/TRBV12-4
CSAPLTHYNEQFF	TRBV20-1
CAIGGTQQFF	TRBV10-3
CSAISSGSTDTQYF	TRBV20-1
CSVAGHSETQYF	TRBV29-1
CSVGLETNTGELFF	TRBV29-1
CASSERTSGRPPSSYNEQFF	TRBV5-1
CAIRVYGPGEAFF	TRBV10-3
CASSSGTGFPGELFF	TRBV5-1
CASSQGSPSEPTKQYF	TRBV4-3
CSVAHLPGREYEQYF	TRBV29-1
CATSSGRAGWEQYF	TRBV15
CASSEQGTYYEQYF	TRBV2
CAPRVAGRPDTQYF	TRBV6-1
CASSLGGGPSSYEQYF	TRBV7-2
CASSPGLTGGEKLFF	TRBV4-2
CASSLGTEQPQHF	TRBV5-1
CASRPTGMDRPSSYNEQFF	TRBV11-1
CASSLRDSIYYGYTF	TRBV12-3/TRBV12-4
CASSPDGSSYEQYF	TRBV6-1
CSSYRGPGNTEAFF	TRBV20-1
CSAAGTVQETQYF	TRBV20-1